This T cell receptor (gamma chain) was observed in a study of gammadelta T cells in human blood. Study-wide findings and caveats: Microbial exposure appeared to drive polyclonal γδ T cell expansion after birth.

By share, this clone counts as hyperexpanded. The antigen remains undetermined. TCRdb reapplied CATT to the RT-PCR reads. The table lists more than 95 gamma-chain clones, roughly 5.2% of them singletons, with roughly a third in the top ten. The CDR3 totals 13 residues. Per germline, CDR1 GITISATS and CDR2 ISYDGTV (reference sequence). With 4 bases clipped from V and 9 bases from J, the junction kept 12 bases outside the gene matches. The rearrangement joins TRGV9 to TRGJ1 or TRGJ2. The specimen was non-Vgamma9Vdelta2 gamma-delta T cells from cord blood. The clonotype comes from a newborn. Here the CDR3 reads CALWDSKKGKKLF. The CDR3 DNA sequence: TGTGCCTTGTGGGACTCAAAAAAGGGTAAGAAACTCTTT.